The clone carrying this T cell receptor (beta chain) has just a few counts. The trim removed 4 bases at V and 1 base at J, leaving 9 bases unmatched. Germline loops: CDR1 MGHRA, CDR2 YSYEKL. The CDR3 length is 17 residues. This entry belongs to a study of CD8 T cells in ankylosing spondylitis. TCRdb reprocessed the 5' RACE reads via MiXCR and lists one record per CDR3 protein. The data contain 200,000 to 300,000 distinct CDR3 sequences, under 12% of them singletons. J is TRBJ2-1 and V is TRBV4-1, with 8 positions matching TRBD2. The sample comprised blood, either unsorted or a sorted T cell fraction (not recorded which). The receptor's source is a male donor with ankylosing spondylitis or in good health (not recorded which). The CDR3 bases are TGCGCCAGCAGCCTCCGGGGGGCGGGGGGTTCCTACAATGAGCAGTTCTTC. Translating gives CASSLRGAGGSYNEQFF.